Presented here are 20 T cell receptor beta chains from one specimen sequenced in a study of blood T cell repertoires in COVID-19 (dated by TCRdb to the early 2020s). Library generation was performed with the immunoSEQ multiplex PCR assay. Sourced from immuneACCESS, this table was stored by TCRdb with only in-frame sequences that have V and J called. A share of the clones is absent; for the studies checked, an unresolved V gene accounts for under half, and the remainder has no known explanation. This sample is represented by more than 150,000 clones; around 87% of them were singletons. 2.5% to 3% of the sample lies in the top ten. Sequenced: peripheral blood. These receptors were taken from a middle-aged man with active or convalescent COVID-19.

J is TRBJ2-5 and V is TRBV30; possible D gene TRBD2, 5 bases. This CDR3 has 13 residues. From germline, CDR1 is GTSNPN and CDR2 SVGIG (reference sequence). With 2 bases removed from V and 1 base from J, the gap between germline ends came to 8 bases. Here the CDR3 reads CAWSRTLQETQYF. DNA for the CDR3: TGTGCCTGGAGTCGGACTCTCCAAGAGACCCAGTACTTC.

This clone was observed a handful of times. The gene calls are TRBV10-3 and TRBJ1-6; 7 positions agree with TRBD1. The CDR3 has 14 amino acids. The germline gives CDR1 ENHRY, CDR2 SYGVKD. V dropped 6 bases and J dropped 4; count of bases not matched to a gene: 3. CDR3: CAIRRDSYNSPLHF. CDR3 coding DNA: TGTGCCATCAGGAGGGACAGTTATAATTCACCCCTCCACTTT.

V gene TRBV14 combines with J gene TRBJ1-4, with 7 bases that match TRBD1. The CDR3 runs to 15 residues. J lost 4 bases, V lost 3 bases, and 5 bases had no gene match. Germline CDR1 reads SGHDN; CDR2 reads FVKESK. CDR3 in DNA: TGTGCCAGCAGCCATAGACAGGGCGTTAATGAAAAACTGTTTTTT. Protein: CASSHRQGVNEKLFF.

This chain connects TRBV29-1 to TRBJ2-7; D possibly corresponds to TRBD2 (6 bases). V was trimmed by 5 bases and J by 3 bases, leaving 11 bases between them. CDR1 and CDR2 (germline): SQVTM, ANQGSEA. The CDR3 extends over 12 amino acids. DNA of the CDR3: TGCAGCGTTTGGGGGGAGCTCTACGAGCAGTACTTC. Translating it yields CSVWGELYEQYF.

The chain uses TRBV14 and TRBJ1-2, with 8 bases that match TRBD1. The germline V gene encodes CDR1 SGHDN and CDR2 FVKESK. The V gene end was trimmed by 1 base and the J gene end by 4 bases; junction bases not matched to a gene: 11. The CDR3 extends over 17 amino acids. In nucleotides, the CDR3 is TGTGCCAGCAGCCAAGGAGACAGGGGCCCTGGGGGCTATGGCTACACCTTC. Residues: CASSQGDRGPGGYGYTF.

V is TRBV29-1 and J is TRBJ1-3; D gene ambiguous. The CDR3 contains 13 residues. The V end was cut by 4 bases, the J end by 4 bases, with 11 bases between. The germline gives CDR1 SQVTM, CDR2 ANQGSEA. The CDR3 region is CSVAPGSGNTIYF. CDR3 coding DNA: TGCAGCGTTGCCCCGGGATCAGGAAACACCATATATTTT. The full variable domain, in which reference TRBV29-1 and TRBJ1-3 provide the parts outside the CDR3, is SAVISQKPSRDICQRGTSLTIQCQVDSQVTMMFWYRQQPGQSLTLIATANQGSEATYESGFVIDKFPISRPNLTFSTLTVSNMSPEDSSIYLCSVAPGSGNTIYFGEGSWLTVV.

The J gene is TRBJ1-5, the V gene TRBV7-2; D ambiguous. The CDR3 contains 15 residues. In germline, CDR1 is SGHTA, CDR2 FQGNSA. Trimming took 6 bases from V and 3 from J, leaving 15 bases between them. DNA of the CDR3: TGTGCCAGCAGTCAGGACGGGCGGGCCAATCAGCCCCAGCATTTT. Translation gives CASSQDGRANQPQHF.

The CDR3 DNA reads as TGTGCCAGCAGCCAAGGAAGAGCGGGGGGTCTCTACAATGAGCAGTTCTTC. Translated, it gives CASSQGRAGGLYNEQFF. The chain combines TRBV3-1 (or the pseudogene TRBV3-2) with TRBJ2-1, with 9 positions matching TRBD2. CDR3 length equals 17 residues. With 1 base clipped from V and 3 bases from J, the junction kept 7 bases outside the gene matches. Germline V CDR1 and CDR2: LGHDT, YNNKEL (reference sequence).

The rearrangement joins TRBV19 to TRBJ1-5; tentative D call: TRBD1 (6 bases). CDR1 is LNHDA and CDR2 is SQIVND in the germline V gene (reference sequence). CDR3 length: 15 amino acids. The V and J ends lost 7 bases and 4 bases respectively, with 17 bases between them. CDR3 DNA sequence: TGTGCCAGTAAAGATCAAGGCAGGGGAAATCAGCCCCAGCATTTT. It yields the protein CASKDQGRGNQPQHF.

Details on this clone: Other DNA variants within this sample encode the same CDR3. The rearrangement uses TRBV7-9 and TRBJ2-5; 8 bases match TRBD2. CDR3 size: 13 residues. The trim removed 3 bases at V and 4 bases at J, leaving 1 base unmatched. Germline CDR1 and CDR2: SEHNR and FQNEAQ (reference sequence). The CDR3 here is CASSLSGGETQYF. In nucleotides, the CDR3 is TGTGCCAGCAGCTTGAGCGGGGGAGAGACCCAGTACTTC.

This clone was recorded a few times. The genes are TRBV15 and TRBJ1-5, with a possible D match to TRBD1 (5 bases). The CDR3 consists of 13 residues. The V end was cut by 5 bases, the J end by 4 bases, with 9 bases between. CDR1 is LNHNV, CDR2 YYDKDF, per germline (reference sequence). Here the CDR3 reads CATSAQANQPQHF. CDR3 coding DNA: TGTGCCACCAGCGCACAGGCTAATCAGCCCCAGCATTTT.

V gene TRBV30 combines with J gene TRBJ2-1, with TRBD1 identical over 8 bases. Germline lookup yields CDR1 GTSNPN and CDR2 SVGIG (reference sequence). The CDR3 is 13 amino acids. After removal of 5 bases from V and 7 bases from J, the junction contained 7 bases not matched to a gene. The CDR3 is CAWEFRQGNEQFF. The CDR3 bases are TGTGCCTGGGAGTTTAGACAGGGGAATGAGCAGTTCTTC.

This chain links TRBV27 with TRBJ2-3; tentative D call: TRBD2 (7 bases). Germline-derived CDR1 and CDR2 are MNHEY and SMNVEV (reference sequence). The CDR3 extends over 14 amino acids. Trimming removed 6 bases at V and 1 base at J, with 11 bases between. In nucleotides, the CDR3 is TGTGCCAGCAGAGGGGGGGTAGGCACAGATACGCAGTATTTT. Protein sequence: CASRGGVGTDTQYF.

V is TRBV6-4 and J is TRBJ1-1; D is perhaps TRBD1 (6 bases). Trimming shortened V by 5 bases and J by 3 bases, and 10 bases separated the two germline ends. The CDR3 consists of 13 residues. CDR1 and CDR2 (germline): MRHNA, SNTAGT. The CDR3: CASSRGGHTEAFF. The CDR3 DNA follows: TGTGCCAGCAGTCGGGGGGGGCACACTGAAGCTTTCTTT.

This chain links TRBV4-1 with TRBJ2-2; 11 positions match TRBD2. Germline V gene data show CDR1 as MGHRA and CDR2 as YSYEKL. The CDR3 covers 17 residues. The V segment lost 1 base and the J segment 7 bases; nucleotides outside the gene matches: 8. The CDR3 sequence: CASSQVLAGGMGGELFF. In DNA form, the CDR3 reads TGCGCCAGCAGCCAAGTCCTAGCGGGGGGAATGGGCGGGGAGCTGTTTTTT.

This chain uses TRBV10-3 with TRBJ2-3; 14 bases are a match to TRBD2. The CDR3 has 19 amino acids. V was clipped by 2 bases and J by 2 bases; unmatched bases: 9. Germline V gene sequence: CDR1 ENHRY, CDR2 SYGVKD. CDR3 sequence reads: CAISETTSGGVEYTDTQYF. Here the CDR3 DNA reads TGTGCCATCAGTGAGACGACTAGCGGGGGGGTCGAGTACACAGATACGCAGTATTTT.

The CDR3 loop is CASSPTPGTVNSYNSPLHF. The DNA for the CDR3 is TGTGCCAGCAGCCCAACCCCCGGGACAGTGAACTCCTATAATTCACCCCTCCACTTT. The chain couples TRBV7-6 to TRBJ1-6, with 7 nucleotides matching TRBD1. This CDR3 has 19 amino acids. V lost 5 bases and J lost 0; bases outside the gene matches: 13. From germline, CDR1 is SGHVS and CDR2 FNYEAQ.

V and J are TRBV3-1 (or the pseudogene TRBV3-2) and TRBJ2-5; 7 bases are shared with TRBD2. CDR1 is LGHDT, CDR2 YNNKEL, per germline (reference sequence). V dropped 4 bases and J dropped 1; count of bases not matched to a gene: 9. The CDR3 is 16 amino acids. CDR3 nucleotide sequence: TGTGCCAGCAGCCCGGGATCCGGGGGGACCCAAGAGACCCAGTACTTC. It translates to CASSPGSGGTQETQYF.

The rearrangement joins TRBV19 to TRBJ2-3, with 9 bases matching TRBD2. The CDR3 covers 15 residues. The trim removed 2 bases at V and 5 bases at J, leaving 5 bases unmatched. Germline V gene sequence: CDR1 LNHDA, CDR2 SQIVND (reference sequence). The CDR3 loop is CASSIRRGGQDTQYF. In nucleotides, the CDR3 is TGTGCCAGTAGTATAAGGCGGGGGGGCCAAGATACGCAGTATTTT.

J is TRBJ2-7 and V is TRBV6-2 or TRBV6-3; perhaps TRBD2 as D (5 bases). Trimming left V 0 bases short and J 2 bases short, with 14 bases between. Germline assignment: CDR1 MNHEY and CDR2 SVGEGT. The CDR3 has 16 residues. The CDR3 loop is CASSYSRAEQTYEQYF. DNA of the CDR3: TGTGCCAGCAGTTACTCGAGGGCCGAGCAGACCTACGAGCAGTACTTC.